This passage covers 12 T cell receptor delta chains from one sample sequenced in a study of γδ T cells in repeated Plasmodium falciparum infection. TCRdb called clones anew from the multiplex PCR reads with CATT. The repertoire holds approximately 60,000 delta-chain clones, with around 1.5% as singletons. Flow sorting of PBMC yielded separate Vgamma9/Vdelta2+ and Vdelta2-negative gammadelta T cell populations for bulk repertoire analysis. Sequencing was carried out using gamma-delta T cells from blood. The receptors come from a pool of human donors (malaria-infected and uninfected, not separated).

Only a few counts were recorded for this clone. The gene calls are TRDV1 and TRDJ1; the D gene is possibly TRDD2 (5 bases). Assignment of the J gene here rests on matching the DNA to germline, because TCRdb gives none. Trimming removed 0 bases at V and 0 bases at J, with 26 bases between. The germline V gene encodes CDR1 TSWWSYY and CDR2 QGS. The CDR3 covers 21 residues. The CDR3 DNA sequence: TGTGCTCTTGGGGAACTCCTCCTTCTGACGAGAAAAGGTTTCCACACCGATAAACTCATCTTT. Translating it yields CALGELLLLTRKGFHTDKLIF.

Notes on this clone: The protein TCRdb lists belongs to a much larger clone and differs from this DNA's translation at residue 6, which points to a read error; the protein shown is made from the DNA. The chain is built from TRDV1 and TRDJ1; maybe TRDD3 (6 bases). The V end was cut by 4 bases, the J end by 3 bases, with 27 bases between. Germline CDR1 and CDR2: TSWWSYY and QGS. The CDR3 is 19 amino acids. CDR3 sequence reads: CALGGPDPGCWGGPDKLIF. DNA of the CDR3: TGTGCTCTTGGGGGACCAGACCCAGGCTGCTGGGGAGGGCCCGATAAACTCATCTTT.

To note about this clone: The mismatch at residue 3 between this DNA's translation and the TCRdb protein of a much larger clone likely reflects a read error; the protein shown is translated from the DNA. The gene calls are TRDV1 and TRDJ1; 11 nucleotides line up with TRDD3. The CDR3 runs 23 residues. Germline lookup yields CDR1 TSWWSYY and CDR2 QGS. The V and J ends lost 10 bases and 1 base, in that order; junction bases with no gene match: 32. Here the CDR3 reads CAPGATRISPVLGDRFGTDKLIF. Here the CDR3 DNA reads TGTGCTCCTGGCGCGACGCGGATCTCCCCCGTACTGGGGGATAGATTTGGCACCGATAAACTCATCTTT.

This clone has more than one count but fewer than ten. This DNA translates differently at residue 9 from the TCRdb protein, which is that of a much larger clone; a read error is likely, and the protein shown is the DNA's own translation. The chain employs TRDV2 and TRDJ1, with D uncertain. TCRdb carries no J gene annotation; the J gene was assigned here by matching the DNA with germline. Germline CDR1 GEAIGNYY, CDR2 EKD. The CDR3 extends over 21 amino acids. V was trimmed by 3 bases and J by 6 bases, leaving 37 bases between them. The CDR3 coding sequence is TGTGCCTGTGACCCAATAACGCCTGTGGGTTCGAGCCCGGGGCCTCTTAATAAACTCATCTTT. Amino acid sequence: CACDPITPVGSSPGPLNKLIF.

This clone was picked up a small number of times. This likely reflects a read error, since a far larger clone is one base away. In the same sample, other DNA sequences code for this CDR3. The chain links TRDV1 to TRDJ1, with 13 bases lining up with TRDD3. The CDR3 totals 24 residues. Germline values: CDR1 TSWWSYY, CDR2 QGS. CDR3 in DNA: TGTGCTCTTGGGGAACGACCTACCTCGCTAACTGGGGGATACGCTGCCGGGTACACCGATAAGCTCATTTTT. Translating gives CALGERPTSLTGGYAAGYTDKLIF.

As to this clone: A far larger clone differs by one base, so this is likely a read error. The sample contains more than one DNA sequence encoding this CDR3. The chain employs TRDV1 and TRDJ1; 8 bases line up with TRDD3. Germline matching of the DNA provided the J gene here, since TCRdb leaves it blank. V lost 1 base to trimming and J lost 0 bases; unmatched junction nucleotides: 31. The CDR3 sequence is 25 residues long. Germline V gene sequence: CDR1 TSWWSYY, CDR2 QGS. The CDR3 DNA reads TGTGCTCTTGGGGAACGAGGACTCCTACGCGATACTGGGGGGTACGGGCATACAAACACCGATAAACTCATCTTT. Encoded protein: CALGERGLLRDTGGYGHTNTDKLIF.

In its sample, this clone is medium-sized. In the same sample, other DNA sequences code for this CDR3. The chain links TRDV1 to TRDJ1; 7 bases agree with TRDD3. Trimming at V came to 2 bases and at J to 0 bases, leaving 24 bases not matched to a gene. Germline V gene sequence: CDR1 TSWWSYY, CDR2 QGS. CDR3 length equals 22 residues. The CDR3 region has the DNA TGTGCTCTTGGGGAAACCGGCTTCCCACCGACTAGGGGGATTTCGTACACCGATAAACTCATCTTT. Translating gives CALGETGFPPTRGISYTDKLIF.

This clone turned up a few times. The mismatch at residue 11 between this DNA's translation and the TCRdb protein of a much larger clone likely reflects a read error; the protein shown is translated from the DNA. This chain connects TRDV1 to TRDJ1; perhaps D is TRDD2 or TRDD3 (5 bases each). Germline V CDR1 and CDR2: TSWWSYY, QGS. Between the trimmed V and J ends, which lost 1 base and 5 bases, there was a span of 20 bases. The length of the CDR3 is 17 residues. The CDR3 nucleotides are TGTGCTCTTGGGGAACCGCCCTACGGGGGGGTCCCAGATAAACTCATCTTT. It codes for CALGEPPYGGVPDKLIF.

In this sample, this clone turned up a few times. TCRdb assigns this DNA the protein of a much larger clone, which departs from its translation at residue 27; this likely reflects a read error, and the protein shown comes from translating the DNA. The CDR3 coding sequence is TGTGCTCTTGGGGAACTAGGGGGTCGGGTCTTCTTTCGGGCTTCCTACGAGCTGGGGGATTTTCGCACCGATAAACTCACCTTT. Amino acids: CALGELGGRVFFRASYELGDFRTDKLTF. No call exists for the J gene, whereas the V gene is TRDV1; the table's TRDD3 call for D was not verified on the DNA. This CDR3 contains 28 residues. The V gene's germline CDR1 is TSWWSYY and CDR2 QGS.

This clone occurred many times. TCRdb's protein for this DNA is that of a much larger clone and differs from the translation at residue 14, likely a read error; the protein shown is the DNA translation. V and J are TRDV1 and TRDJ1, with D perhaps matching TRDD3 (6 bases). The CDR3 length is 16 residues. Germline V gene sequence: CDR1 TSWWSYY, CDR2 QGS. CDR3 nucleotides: TGTGCTCTTGGGGAACTAGGACACCGGGGGAGCGATAAACCCATCTTT. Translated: CALGELGHRGSDKPIF.

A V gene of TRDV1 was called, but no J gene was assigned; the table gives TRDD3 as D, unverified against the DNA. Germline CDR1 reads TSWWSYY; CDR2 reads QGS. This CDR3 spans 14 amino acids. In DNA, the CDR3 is TGTGCTCTTGGGGGTCCTGGGGACACCGATAAACTCACCTTT. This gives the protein CALGGPGDTDKLTF.

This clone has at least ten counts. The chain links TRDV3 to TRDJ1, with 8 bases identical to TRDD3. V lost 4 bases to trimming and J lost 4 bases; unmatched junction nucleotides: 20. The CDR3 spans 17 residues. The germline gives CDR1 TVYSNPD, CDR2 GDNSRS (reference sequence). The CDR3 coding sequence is TGTGCCTCTACGGTCGGGGGTAGGGGATACTGGAGCGATAAACTCATCTTT. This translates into CASTVGGRGYWSDKLIF.